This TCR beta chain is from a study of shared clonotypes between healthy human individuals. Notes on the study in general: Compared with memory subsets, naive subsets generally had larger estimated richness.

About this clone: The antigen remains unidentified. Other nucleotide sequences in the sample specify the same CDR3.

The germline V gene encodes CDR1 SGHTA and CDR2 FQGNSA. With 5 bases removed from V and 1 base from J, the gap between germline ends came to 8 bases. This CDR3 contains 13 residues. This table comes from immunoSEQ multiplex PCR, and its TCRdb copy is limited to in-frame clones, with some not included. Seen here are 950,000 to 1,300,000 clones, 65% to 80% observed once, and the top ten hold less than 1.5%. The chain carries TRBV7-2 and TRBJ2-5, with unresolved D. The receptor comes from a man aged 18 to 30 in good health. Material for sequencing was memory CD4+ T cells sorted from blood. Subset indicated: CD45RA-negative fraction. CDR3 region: CASSARLQETQYF. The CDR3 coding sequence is TGTGCCAGCAGCGCCCGCCTCCAAGAGACCCAGTACTTC.